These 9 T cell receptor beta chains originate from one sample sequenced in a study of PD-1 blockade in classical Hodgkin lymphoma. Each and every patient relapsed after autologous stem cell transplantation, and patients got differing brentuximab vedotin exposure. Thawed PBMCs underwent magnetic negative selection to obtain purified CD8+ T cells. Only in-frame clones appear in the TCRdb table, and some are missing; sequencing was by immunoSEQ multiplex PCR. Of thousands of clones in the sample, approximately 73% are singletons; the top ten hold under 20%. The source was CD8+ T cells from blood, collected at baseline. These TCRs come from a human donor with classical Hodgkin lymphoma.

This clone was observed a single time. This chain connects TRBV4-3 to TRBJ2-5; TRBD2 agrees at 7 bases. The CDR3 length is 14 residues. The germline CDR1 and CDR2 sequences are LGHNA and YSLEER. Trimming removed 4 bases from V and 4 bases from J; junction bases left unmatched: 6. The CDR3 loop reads CASSLGLVAETQYF. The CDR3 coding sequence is TGCGCCAGCAGCCTCGGACTAGTTGCAGAGACCCAGTACTTC.

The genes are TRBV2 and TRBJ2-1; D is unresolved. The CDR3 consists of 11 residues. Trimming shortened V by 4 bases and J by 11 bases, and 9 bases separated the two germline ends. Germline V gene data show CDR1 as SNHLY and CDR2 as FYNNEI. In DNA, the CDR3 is TGTGCCAGCAGTGGAAGGACCAAGCAGTTCTTC. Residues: CASSGRTKQFF.

The CDR3 sequence is CASSLIGTHDIKNIQYF. For the CDR3, the DNA is TGTGCCAGCTCGTTGATCGGGACACATGATATTAAAAACATTCAGTACTTC. This chain uses TRBV18 with TRBJ2-4; TRBD1 is a possible D gene (6 bases). Germline values: CDR1 KGHSH, CDR2 LQKENI. Between the trimmed V and J ends, which lost 6 bases and 4 bases, there was a span of 22 bases. The length of the CDR3 is 17 residues. The full variable domain, rest sourced from reference TRBV18 and TRBJ2-4, is NAGVMQNPRHLVRRRGQEARLRCSPMKGHSHVYWYRQLPEEGLKFMVYLQKENIIDESGMPKERFSAEFPKEGPSILRIQQVVRGDSAAYFCASSLIGTHDIKNIQYFGAGTRLSVL.

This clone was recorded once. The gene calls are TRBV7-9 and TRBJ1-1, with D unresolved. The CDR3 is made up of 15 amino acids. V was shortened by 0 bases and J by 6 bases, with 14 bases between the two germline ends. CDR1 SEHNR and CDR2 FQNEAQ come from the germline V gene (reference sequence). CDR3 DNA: TGTGCCAGCAGCTTAGCGGGCAAGGGAATAGCTGAAGCTTTCTTT. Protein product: CASSLAGKGIAEAFF.

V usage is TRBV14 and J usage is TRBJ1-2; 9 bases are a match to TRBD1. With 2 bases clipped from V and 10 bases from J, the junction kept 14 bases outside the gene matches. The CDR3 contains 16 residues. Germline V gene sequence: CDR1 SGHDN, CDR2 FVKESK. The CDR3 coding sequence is TGTGCCAGCAGCCAACAAACCCGGGGACAGGGAAATTACTACACCTTC. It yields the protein CASSQQTRGQGNYYTF.

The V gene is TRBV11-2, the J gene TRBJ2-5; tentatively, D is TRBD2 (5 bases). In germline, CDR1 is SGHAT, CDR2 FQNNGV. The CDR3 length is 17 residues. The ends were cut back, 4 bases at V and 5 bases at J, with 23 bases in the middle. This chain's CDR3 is CASSSAIGVTGPETQYF. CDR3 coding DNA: TGTGCCAGCAGCTCCGCTATCGGGGTCACCGGGCCGGAGACCCAGTACTTC.

CDR3 bases: TGTGCCAGTTCCTGGACAGGGGCCGCAACTAATGAAAAACTGTTTTTT. This sequence encodes CASSWTGAATNEKLFF. The chain is built from TRBV19 and TRBJ1-4, with 9 bases fitting TRBD1. Germline CDR1 is LNHDA and CDR2 is SQIVND (reference sequence). The J segment lost 0 bases and the V segment lost 8 bases, leaving 7 bases of the junction unmatched. This CDR3 is built from 16 residues.

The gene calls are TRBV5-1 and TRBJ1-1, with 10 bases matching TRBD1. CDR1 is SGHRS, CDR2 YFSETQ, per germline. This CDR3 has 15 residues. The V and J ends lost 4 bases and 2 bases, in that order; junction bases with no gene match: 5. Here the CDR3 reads CASSRRTGGNTEAFF. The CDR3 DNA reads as TGCGCCAGCAGCAGACGGACAGGGGGAAACACTGAAGCTTTCTTT.

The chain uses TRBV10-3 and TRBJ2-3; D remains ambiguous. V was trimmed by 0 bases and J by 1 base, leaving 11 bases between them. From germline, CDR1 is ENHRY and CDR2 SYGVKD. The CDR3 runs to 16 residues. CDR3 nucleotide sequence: TGTGCCATCAGTGAGTCTTTTGGGGTCCGCACAGATACGCAGTATTTT. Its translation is CAISESFGVRTDTQYF.